The 6 T cell receptor beta chains listed next were all sequenced from one sample in a study of blood T cell repertoires in COVID-19. TCRdb's copy holds only in-frame clones and misses some; the assay was immunoSEQ multiplex PCR. The table records fewer than 250,000 clones, roughly 86% of them present only once. The sample was peripheral blood. These receptors all come from a woman aged 60-75 years with acute or convalescent COVID-19.

CDR3 in DNA: TGTGCCAGCAGCGAAGGAGGGCAGCCATATGGCTACACCTTC. Translation gives CASSEGGQPYGYTF. V usage is TRBV9 and J usage is TRBJ1-2, with D unresolved. V dropped 3 bases and J dropped 5 bases, with 14 bases sitting between them. The V gene's germline CDR1 is SGDLS and CDR2 YYNGEE. The CDR3 runs 14 residues.

This clone was detected only a few times. The genes are TRBV4-1 and TRBJ1-6; D ambiguous. In germline, CDR1 is MGHRA, CDR2 YSYEKL. This CDR3 is 14 amino acids long. Trimming removed 3 bases at V and 5 bases at J, with 8 bases between. The CDR3 DNA follows: TGCGCCAGCAGCCACGAAACAAATAATTCACCCCTCCACTTT. Its translation: CASSHETNNSPLHF.

The J gene is TRBJ2-1, the V gene TRBV5-1; 7 bases align to TRBD1. This CDR3 spans 12 amino acids. CDR1 and CDR2 (germline): SGHRS, YFSETQ. After removal of 6 bases from V and 6 bases from J, the junction contained 3 bases not matched to a gene. The CDR3 reads CASTGDSNEQFF. Here the CDR3 DNA reads TGCGCCAGCACCGGGGACAGCAATGAGCAGTTCTTC.

The V and J genes are TRBV30 and TRBJ2-2; a possible D gene is TRBD2 (5 bases). The germline V and J ends were trimmed by 2 bases and 4 bases, with 14 bases remaining between them. Germline V gene lookup returns CDR1 GTSNPN and CDR2 SVGIG (reference sequence). CDR3 length: 15 amino acids. CDR3 loop: CAWSPQRRGTGELFF. CDR3 coding DNA: TGTGCCTGGAGTCCCCAGCGGCGAGGCACCGGGGAGCTGTTTTTT.

This clone was detected only a few times. The chain carries TRBV30 and TRBJ1-1; D unresolved. V lost 2 bases and J lost 4, with 11 bases in between. Germline V gives CDR1 GTSNPN, CDR2 SVGIG (reference sequence). The CDR3 has 13 amino acids. This CDR3 is CAWSIIAGTEAFF. DNA for the CDR3: TGTGCCTGGAGTATCATCGCGGGCACTGAAGCTTTCTTT.

V gene TRBV10-3 combines with J gene TRBJ2-3; a weak D match, TRBD2 (6 bases). Germline values: CDR1 ENHRY, CDR2 SYGVKD. V was trimmed by 2 bases and J by 2 bases, leaving 11 bases between them. The CDR3 is 15 residues long. This CDR3 is CAISELEGPTDTQYF. DNA of the CDR3: TGTGCCATCAGTGAGCTGGAGGGACCCACAGATACGCAGTATTTT.